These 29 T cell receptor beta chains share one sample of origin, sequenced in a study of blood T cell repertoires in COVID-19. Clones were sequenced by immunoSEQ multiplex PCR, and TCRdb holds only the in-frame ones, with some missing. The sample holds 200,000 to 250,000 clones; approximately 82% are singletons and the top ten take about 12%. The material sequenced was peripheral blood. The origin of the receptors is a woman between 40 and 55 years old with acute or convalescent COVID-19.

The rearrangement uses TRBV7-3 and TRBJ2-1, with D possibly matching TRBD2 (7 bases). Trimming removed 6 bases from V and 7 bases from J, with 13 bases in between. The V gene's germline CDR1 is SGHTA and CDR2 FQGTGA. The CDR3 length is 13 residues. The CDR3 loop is CASSRGGGNEQFF. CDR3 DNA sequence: TGTGCCAGCAGTAGGGGAGGGGGAAATGAGCAGTTCTTC.

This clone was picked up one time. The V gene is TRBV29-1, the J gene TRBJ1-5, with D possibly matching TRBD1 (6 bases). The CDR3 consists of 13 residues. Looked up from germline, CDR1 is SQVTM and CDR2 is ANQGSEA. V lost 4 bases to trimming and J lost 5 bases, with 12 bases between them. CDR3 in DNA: TGCAGCGTTGGGGCAGGGGTGGATCAGCCCCAGCATTTT. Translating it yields CSVGAGVDQPQHF.

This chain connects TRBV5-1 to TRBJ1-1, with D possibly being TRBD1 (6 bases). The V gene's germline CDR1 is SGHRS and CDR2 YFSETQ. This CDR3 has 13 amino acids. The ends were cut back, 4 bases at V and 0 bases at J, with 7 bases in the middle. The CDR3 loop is CASSRTVNTEAFF. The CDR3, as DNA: TGCGCCAGCAGCCGGACAGTGAACACTGAAGCTTTCTTT.

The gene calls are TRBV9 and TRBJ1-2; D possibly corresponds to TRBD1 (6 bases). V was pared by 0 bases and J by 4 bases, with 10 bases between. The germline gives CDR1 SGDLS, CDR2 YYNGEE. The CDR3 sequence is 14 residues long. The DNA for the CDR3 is TGTGCCAGCAGCGTAGATGGGGGCAGCTATGGCTACACCTTC. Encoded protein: CASSVDGGSYGYTF.

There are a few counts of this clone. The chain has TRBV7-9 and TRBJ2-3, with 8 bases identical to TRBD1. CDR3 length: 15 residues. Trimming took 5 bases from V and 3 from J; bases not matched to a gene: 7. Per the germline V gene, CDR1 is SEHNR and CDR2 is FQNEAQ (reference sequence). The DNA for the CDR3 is TGTGCCAGCAGCACCTTACAGGGGGTGACAGATACGCAGTATTTT. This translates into CASSTLQGVTDTQYF.

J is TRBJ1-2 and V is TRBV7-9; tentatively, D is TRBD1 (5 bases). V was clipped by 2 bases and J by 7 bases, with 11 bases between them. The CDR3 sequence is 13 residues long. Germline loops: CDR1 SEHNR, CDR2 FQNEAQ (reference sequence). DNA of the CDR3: TGTGCCAGCAGCTTACGGGGGTATAGTGGCTACACCTTC. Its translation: CASSLRGYSGYTF.

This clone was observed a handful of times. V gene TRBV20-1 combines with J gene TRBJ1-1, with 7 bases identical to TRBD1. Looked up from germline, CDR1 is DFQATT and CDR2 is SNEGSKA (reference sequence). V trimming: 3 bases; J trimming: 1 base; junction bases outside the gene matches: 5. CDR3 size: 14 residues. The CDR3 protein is CSASLRGPNTEAFF. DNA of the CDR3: TGCAGTGCTAGTTTGAGGGGGCCGAACACTGAAGCTTTCTTT.

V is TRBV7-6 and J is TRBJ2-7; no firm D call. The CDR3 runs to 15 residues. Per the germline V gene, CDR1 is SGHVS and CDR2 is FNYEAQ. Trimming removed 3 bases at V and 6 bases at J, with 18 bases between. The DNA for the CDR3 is TGTGCCAGCAGCTTGGCCGCTAGTCGATCAAGCGAGCAGTACTTC. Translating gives CASSLAASRSSEQYF.

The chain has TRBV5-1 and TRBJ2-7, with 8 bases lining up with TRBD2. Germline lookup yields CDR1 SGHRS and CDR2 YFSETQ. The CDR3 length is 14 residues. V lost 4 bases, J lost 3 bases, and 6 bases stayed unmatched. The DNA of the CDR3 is TGCGCCAGCAGCGAACTAGCGGCGGGCTACGAGCAGTACTTC. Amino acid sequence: CASSELAAGYEQYF. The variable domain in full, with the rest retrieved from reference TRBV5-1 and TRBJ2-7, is KAGVTQTPRYLIKTRGQQVTLSCSPISGHRSVSWYQQTPGQGLQFLFEYFSETQRNKGNFPGRFSGRQFSNSRSEMNVSTLELGDSALYLCASSELAAGYEQYFGPGTRLTVT.

CDR3 bases: TGTGCCAGCAGATGGACGGGATACGAGCAGTACTTC. It yields the protein CASRWTGYEQYF. The V call is TRBV6-5, the J call TRBJ2-7; D may be TRBD2 (5 bases). V was pared by 6 bases and J by 4 bases, with 10 bases between. Germline values: CDR1 MNHEY, CDR2 SVGAGI. The CDR3 runs 12 residues.

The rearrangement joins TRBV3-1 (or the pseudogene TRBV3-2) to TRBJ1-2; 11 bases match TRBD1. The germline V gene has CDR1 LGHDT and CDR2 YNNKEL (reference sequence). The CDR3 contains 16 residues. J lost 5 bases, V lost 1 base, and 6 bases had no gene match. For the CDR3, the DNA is TGTGCCAGCAGCCAAGTTGGGACAGGGGGAGATTATGGCTACACCTTC. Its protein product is CASSQVGTGGDYGYTF.

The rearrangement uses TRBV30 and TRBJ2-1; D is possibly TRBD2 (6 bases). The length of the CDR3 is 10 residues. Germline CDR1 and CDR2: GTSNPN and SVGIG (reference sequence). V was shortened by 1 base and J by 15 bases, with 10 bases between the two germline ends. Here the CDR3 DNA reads TGTGCCTGGAGTGCGGGGAGGCTGTTCTTC. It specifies CAWSAGRLFF.

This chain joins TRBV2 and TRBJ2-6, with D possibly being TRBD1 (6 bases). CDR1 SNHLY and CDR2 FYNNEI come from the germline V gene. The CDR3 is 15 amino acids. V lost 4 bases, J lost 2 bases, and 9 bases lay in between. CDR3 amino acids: CASSGTAPGANVLTF. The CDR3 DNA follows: TGTGCCAGCAGTGGGACAGCTCCTGGGGCCAACGTCCTGACTTTC.

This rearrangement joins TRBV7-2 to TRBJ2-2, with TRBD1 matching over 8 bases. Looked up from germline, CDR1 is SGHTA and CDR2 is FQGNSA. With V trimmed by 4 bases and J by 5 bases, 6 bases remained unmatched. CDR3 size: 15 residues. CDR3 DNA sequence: TGTGCCAGCAGCTCGAGGACAGGGCGGACCGGGGAGCTGTTTTTT. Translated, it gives CASSSRTGRTGELFF.

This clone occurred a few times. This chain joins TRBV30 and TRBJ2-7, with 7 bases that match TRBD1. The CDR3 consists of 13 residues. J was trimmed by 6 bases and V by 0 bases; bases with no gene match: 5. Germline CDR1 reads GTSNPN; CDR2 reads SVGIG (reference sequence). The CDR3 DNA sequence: TGTGCCTGGAGTGTACAGGGGCTCTCCGAGCAGTACTTC. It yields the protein CAWSVQGLSEQYF.

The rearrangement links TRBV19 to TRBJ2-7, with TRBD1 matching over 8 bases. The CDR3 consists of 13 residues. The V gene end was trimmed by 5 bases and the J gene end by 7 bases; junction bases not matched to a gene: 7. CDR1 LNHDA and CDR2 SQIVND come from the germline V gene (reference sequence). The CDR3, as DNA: TGTGCCAGTAGTGACCAGGGGGCTGGTGAGCAGTACTTC. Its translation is CASSDQGAGEQYF.

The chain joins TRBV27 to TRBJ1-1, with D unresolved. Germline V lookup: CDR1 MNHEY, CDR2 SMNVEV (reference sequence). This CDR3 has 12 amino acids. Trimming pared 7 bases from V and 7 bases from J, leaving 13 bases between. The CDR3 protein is CASTIPGFEAFF. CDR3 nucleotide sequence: TGTGCCAGCACCATCCCGGGATTTGAAGCTTTCTTT.

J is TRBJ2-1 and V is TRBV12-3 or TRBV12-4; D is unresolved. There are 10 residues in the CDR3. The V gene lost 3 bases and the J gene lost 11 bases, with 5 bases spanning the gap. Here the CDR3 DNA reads TGTGCCAGCAGTTTGGGCCAGCAGTTCTTC. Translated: CASSLGQQFF.

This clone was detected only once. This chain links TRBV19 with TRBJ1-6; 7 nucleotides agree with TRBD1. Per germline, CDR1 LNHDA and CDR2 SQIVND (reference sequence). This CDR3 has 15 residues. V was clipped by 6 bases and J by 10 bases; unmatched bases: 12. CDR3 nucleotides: TGTGCCAGTAGCAGACAGGGAGGAACTGGATCACCCCTCCACTTT. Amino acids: CASSRQGGTGSPLHF.

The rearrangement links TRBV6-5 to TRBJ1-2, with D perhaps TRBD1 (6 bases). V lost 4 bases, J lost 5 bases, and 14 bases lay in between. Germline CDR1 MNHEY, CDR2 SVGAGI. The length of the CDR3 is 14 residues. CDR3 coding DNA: TGTGCCAGCAGTTCACAGGGAATAGTGTATGGCTACACCTTC. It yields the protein CASSSQGIVYGYTF.

The CDR3: CASSAGSQGYTF. DNA of the CDR3: TGTGCCAGCAGTGCGGGGTCTCAAGGCTACACCTTC. The J gene is TRBJ1-2, the V gene TRBV27; D call uncertain. V shed 5 bases and J shed 8 bases, with 12 bases lying between them. The CDR3 is 12 amino acids. CDR1 and CDR2 from the germline V gene are MNHEY and SMNVEV (reference sequence).

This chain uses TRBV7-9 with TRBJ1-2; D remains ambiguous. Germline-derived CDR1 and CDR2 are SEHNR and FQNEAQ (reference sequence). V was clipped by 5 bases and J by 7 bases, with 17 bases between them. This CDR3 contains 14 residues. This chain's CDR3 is CASSPEGGRPGYTF. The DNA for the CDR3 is TGTGCCAGCAGCCCCGAGGGAGGCCGTCCTGGCTACACCTTC.

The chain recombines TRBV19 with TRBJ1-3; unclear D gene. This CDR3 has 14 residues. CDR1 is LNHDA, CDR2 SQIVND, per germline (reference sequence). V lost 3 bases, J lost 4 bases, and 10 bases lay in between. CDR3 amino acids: CASSIDGSGNTIYF. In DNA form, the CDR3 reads TGTGCCAGTAGTATTGACGGGTCCGGAAACACCATATATTTT.

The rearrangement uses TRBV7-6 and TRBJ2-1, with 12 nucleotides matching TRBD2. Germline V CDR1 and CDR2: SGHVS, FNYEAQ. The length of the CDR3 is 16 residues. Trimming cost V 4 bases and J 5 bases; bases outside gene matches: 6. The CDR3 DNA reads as TGTGCCAGCAGCTATTGGACTAGCGGGACCCACAATGAGCAGTTCTTC. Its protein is CASSYWTSGTHNEQFF.

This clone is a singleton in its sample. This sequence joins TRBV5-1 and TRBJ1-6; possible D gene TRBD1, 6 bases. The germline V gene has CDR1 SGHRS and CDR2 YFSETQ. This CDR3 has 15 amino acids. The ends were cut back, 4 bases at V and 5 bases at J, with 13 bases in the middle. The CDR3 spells CASSPTDRNNSPLHF. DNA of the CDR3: TGCGCCAGCAGCCCGACCGACAGGAATAATTCACCCCTCCACTTT.

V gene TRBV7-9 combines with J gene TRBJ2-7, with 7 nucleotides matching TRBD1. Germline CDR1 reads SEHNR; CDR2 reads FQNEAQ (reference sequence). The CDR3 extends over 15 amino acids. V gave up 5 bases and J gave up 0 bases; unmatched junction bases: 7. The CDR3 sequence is CASSKTGASSYEQYF. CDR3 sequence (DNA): TGTGCCAGCAGCAAAACAGGGGCGAGCTCCTACGAGCAGTACTTC.

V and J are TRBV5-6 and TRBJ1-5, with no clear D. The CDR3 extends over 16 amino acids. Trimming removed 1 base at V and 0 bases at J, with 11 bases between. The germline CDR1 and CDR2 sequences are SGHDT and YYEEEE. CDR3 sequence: CASSLSSQYSNQPQHF. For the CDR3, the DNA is TGTGCCAGCAGCTTGAGTTCACAGTATAGCAATCAGCCCCAGCATTTT.

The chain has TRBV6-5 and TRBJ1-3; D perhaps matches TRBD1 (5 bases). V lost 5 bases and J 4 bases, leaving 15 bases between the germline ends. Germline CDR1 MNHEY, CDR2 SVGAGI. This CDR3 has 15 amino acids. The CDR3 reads CASSPTGGFGNTIYF. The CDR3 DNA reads TGTGCCAGCAGTCCTACTGGGGGGTTCGGAAACACCATATATTTT.

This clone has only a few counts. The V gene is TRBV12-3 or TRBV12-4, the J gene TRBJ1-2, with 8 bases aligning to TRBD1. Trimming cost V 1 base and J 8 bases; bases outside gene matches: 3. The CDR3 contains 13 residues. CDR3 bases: TGTGCCAGCAGTTTAGGGCAGGGGGCGGGCTACACCTTC. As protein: CASSLGQGAGYTF.